A selection of T cell receptor beta chains follows, all from one sample in a study of T cell changes during pregnancy in multiple sclerosis. Sequencing was performed with immunoSEQ multiplex PCR; in TCRdb, only in-frame clones are kept and a portion is missing. The data contain roughly 38,000 clones, approximately 89% of them singletons. Sequenced material: CD4+ T cells from peripheral blood mononuclear cells, taken in the second trimester of pregnancy. The origin of the receptors is a female donor in good health, enrolled as a control in a pregnancy study. CDR3s include the opening cysteine and the closing phenylalanine or tryptophan. The order of the fields is J gene, V gene, CDR3 protein.

TRBJ1-1 TRBV7-3 CASNNRVNTEAFF
TRBJ2-4 TRBV18 CASSPPSLAGGLTKNIQYF
TRBJ2-1 TRBV6-1 CASSHPGQGIDEQFF
TRBJ1-4 TRBV9 CASSTQADRVGEKLFF
TRBJ1-3 TRBV29-1 CSVWDRGGGNTIYF
TRBJ2-2 TRBV7-2 CASSPIRSGELFF
TRBJ2-4 TRBV7-3 CASSPGGQGNIQYF
TRBJ1-4 TRBV4-3 CASSHQQGTNEKLFF
TRBJ1-4 TRBV4-2 CASSQAQGAPTNEKLFF
TRBJ2-1 TRBV5-1 CASSSSGGSSYNEQFF
TRBJ2-5 TRBV9 CASSVALQETQYF
TRBJ1-1 TRBV2 CASSQGQVKAFF
TRBJ2-5 TRBV5-4 CASSLEGQGRETQYF
TRBJ2-7 TRBV7-9 CAGSGQVSSYEQYF
TRBJ1-2 TRBV5-4 CASSLAGLNYGYTF
TRBJ2-3 TRBV5-4 CASSLAPGLSGTDTQYF
TRBJ1-3 TRBV5-6 CASSPQTGGQNTIYF